A single sample is the source of the 28 T cell receptor beta chains below, sequenced in a study of somatic mutations in cytotoxic T cells in rheumatoid arthritis. Measured with immunoSEQ multiplex PCR; TCRdb has only the in-frame clones, and not every one. The sample shows approximately 13,000 clones, around four fifths of them seen only once. The sample was CD8+ T cells sorted from blood. The receptors were sampled from an adult with rheumatoid arthritis.

The V call is TRBV4-1, the J call TRBJ1-4; possibly TRBD1 for D (5 bases). Trimming left V 2 bases short and J 8 bases short, with 15 bases between. Per the germline V gene, CDR1 is MGHRA and CDR2 is YSYEKL. The length of the CDR3 is 15 residues. In DNA form, the CDR3 reads TGCGCCAGCAGCCAAACAGGAGGGCTGGGGGAAAAACTGTTTTTT. It yields the protein CASSQTGGLGEKLFF.

In its sample, this clone was seen a few times. V gene TRBV12-2 combines with J gene TRBJ1-5. TRBV12-2 is noted as a pseudogene. This CDR3 has 15 residues. The CDR3 DNA reads TGTGCAAGTCGCTTCCCAGCTTTGGAGGATCAGCCCCAGCATTTT. Translation gives CASRFPALEDQPQHF.

V gene TRBV10-1 combines with J gene TRBJ2-1; the match to TRBD1 covers 9 bases. The V gene end was trimmed by 3 bases and the J gene end by 1 base; junction bases not matched to a gene: 4. The germline V gene has CDR1 WNHNN and CDR2 SYGVQD (reference sequence). This CDR3 region has 16 residues. The CDR3 reads CASSEKQGASYNEQFF. Here the CDR3 DNA reads TGCGCCAGCAGTGAAAAACAGGGGGCATCCTACAATGAGCAGTTCTTC.

The CDR3 DNA sequence: TGCGCCAGCAGCCGAGCATCCGGGGGGCACTCCTACAATGAGCAGTTCTTC. Its translation is CASSRASGGHSYNEQFF. The rearrangement links TRBV4-1 to TRBJ2-1, with D maybe TRBD2 (7 bases). The germline V gene encodes CDR1 MGHRA and CDR2 YSYEKL. The V gene lost 4 bases and the J gene lost 0 bases, with 16 bases spanning the gap. CDR3 length equals 17 residues.

V is TRBV7-6 and J is TRBJ2-7; 7 bases fit TRBD2. This CDR3 is 13 amino acids long. The V gene's germline CDR1 is SGHVS and CDR2 FNYEAQ. V trimming: 1 base; J trimming: 5 bases; junction bases outside the gene matches: 2. The CDR3 region has the DNA TGTGCCAGCAGCTTAGGACTAGCTGACGAGCAGTACTTC. Its protein product is CASSLGLADEQYF.

CDR3 sequence: CASSPTLGYEQYF. The CDR3 bases are TGTGCCAGCAGTCCAACCCTGGGCTACGAGCAGTACTTC. The V call is TRBV27, the J call TRBJ2-7; D gene ambiguous. This CDR3 has 13 amino acids. The V gene lost 5 bases and the J gene lost 3 bases, with 11 bases spanning the gap. Germline values: CDR1 MNHEY, CDR2 SMNVEV (reference sequence).

The V call is TRBV6-6, the J call TRBJ1-5, with D unclear. CDR3 length: 16 residues. V lost 7 bases, J lost 1 base, and 17 bases lay in between. Germline assignment: CDR1 MNHNY and CDR2 SVGAGI (reference sequence). CDR3 sequence (DNA): TGTGCCAGCATCGAGGAAGGGCTCCCGAGCAATCAGCCCCAGCATTTT. Its translation is CASIEEGLPSNQPQHF.

This rearrangement joins TRBV7-9 to TRBJ2-1, with a tentative D call TRBD1 (5 bases). V shed 4 bases and J shed 5 bases, with 18 bases lying between them. Per the germline V gene, CDR1 is SEHNR and CDR2 is FQNEAQ (reference sequence). The CDR3 spans 16 residues. CDR3 region: CASSSSQGFGHNEQFF. CDR3 coding DNA: TGTGCCAGCAGCTCATCCCAGGGATTCGGACACAATGAGCAGTTCTTC.

V is TRBV12-5 and J is TRBJ2-7; D might be TRBD2 (6 bases). This CDR3 contains 15 residues. V lost 2 bases to trimming and J lost 4 bases, with 15 bases between them. Germline-derived CDR1 and CDR2 are LGHNT and FRNRAP. The CDR3 here is CASGLPTGGIYEQYV. CDR3 DNA sequence: TGTGCTAGTGGTTTGCCCACCGGAGGGATTTACGAGCAGTACGTC.

V is TRBV13 and J is TRBJ2-2; D gene unclear. Germline V CDR1 and CDR2: PRHDT, FYEKMQ (reference sequence). This CDR3 is built from 14 residues. Trimming removed 0 bases at V and 2 bases at J, with 4 bases between. CDR3 coding DNA: TGTGCCAGCAGCTTAGGAAAAAACACCGGGGAGCTGTTTTTT. Translating gives CASSLGKNTGELFF.

As DNA, the CDR3 is TGTGCTAGTGGTTTGCCCGGGACAGACTACGAGCAGTACGTC. As protein: CASGLPGTDYEQYV. The V call is TRBV12-5, the J call TRBJ2-7; 7 nucleotides match TRBD1. This CDR3 has 14 residues. V shed 2 bases, J shed 3 bases, and the junction held 4 bases outside the gene matches. Germline lookup yields CDR1 LGHNT and CDR2 FRNRAP.

The chain uses TRBV2 and TRBJ2-1; TRBD1 is a possible D gene (6 bases). V lost 2 bases and J 4 bases, leaving 18 bases between the germline ends. CDR3 length equals 17 residues. CDR1 SNHLY and CDR2 FYNNEI come from the germline V gene. The CDR3 here is CASSEPLAQGTYNEQFF. The CDR3 region has the DNA TGTGCCAGCAGTGAACCCCTGGCACAGGGTACGTACAATGAGCAGTTCTTC.

The V call is TRBV5-1, the J call TRBJ2-2; D is possibly TRBD1 (6 bases). The CDR3 contains 17 residues. Per germline, CDR1 SGHRS and CDR2 YFSETQ. The V end was cut by 0 bases, the J end by 4 bases, with 16 bases between. The CDR3 DNA sequence: TGCGCCAGCAGCTTGGCGCCTACAGGGCTAGTCACCGGGGAGCTGTTTTTT. It codes for CASSLAPTGLVTGELFF. The whole variable domain, filled in from reference TRBV5-1 and TRBJ2-2, reads KAGVTQTPRYLIKTRGQQVTLSCSPISGHRSVSWYQQTPGQGLQFLFEYFSETQRNKGNFPGRFSGRQFSNSRSEMNVSTLELGDSALYLCASSLAPTGLVTGELFFGEGSRLTVL.

This clone appeared once. The V gene is TRBV29-1, the J gene TRBJ2-5; no clear D. V was shortened by 1 base and J by 2 bases, with 8 bases between the two germline ends. The V gene's germline CDR1 is SQVTM and CDR2 ANQGSEA. This CDR3 is built from 13 residues. The DNA of the CDR3 is TGCAGCGTTGAAGTTGGGATGCAAGAGACCCAGTACTTC. Amino acid sequence: CSVEVGMQETQYF. The full variable domain, rest sourced from reference TRBV29-1 and TRBJ2-5, is SAVISQKPSRDICQRGTSLTIQCQVDSQVTMMFWYRQQPGQSLTLIATANQGSEATYESGFVIDKFPISRPNLTFSTLTVSNMSPEDSSIYLCSVEVGMQETQYFGPGTRLLVL.

This sequence joins TRBV19 and TRBJ2-1; TRBD2 agrees at 10 bases. The V gene's germline CDR1 is LNHDA and CDR2 SQIVND (reference sequence). The junction had 1 base not matched to a gene; V was cut back by 3 bases and J by 5 bases. The CDR3 loop spans 14 amino acids. This CDR3 is CASSISGGNNEQFF. The CDR3 DNA reads as TGTGCCAGTAGTATTAGCGGGGGGAACAATGAGCAGTTCTTC.

This clone was seen a handful of times. This chain uses TRBV28 with TRBJ1-2, with a weak D call TRBD1 (6 bases). This CDR3 comprises 13 residues. V lost 6 bases and J lost 2, with 10 bases in between. CDR1 and CDR2 (germline): MDHEN, SYDVKM. CDR3 sequence (DNA): TGTGCCAGCAGATTAACAGGGAACTATGGCTACACCTTC. It is translated as CASRLTGNYGYTF.

The V call is TRBV9, the J call TRBJ1-1; the D gene is possibly TRBD1 (6 bases). Germline-derived CDR1 and CDR2 are SGDLS and YYNGEE. The CDR3 extends over 15 amino acids. V lost 4 bases and J lost 7, with 20 bases in between. Written as DNA, the CDR3 is TGTGCCAGCAGCCCCCTGGGGGGGGCGCAAGGTGAAGCTTTCTTT. It encodes CASSPLGGAQGEAFF.

The rearrangement joins TRBV5-1 to TRBJ2-7; 7 nucleotides match TRBD2. CDR3 size: 16 residues. CDR1 and CDR2 from the germline V gene are SGHRS and YFSETQ. With 1 base clipped from V and 0 bases from J, the junction kept 7 bases outside the gene matches. In nucleotides, the CDR3 is TGCGCCAGCAGCTTGTTTCCGGGGGGTACCTCCTACGAGCAGTACGTC. This sequence encodes CASSLFPGGTSYEQYV.

This chain joins TRBV9 and TRBJ2-3, with TRBD2 matching 12 bases. V trimming: 4 bases; J trimming: 0 bases; junction bases outside the gene matches: 3. This CDR3 spans 16 amino acids. Per germline, CDR1 SGDLS and CDR2 YYNGEE. In DNA form, the CDR3 reads TGTGCCAGCAGCTCGGGACTAGCGGGTAGCACAGATACGCAGTATTTT. Encoded protein: CASSSGLAGSTDTQYF.

The chain employs TRBV28 and TRBJ2-5; 7 bases match TRBD1. The germline CDR1 and CDR2 sequences are MDHEN and SYDVKM. The J segment lost 5 bases and the V segment lost 5 bases, leaving 5 bases of the junction unmatched. This CDR3 has 13 residues. The CDR3 coding sequence is TGTGCCAGCAGTACAGGGGATTGGGAGACCCAGTACTTC. Its protein product is CASSTGDWETQYF.

In its sample, this clone was seen once. The V and J genes are TRBV6-6 and TRBJ2-1; 8 nucleotides agree with TRBD1. The V segment lost 0 bases and the J segment 5 bases; nucleotides outside the gene matches: 6. The CDR3 loop spans 16 amino acids. Germline CDR1 and CDR2: MNHNY and SVGAGI (reference sequence). The DNA for the CDR3 is TGTGCCAGCAGTTACTCGGCAGGGGGCGAGGACAATGAGCAGTTCTTC. The encoded protein is CASSYSAGGEDNEQFF.

The CDR3 sequence is CASSSRGDRDYGYTF. As DNA, the CDR3 is TGTGCCAGCAGCTCCCGGGGGGACAGGGACTATGGCTACACCTTC. The chain employs TRBV5-4 and TRBJ1-2, with 9 bases identical to TRBD1. Germline V gene data show CDR1 as SGHNT and CDR2 as YYREEE (reference sequence). Trimming cost V 3 bases and J 3 bases; bases outside gene matches: 6. This CDR3 spans 15 amino acids.

The genes are TRBV12-2 and TRBJ2-7; TRBD2 reflects the table's D call only, with no check against the DNA. TRBV12-2 constitutes a pseudogene. This CDR3 comprises 15 residues. The CDR3, as DNA: TGTGCAAGTCGCTTATATTGTAGCGTAAAATACGAGCAGTACGTC. Residues: CASRLYCSVKYEQYV.

The chain links TRBV7-9 to TRBJ1-4; no reliable D call. Germline V CDR1 and CDR2: SEHNR, FQNEAQ (reference sequence). The CDR3 has 16 residues. Deletions cut 2 bases from V and 0 bases from J, with 10 bases between. The CDR3 region has the DNA TGTGCCAGCAGCTTACTAGGGCGGGCAACTAATGAAAAACTGTTTTTT. Translated, it gives CASSLLGRATNEKLFF.

This clone was detected a few times. V is TRBV6-6 and J is TRBJ1-2, with D possibly being TRBD1 (5 bases). This CDR3 is built from 13 residues. Trimming stripped 6 bases from V and 1 base from J, with 9 bases between. In germline, CDR1 is MNHNY, CDR2 SVGAGI (reference sequence). The CDR3 sequence is CASSRTLNYGYTF. The CDR3 nucleotides are TGTGCCAGCAGCCGGACACTTAACTATGGCTACACCTTC.

Here the CDR3 DNA reads TGTGCCAGCAGTGATTTTGTGGCGGGGGATAACAATGAGCAGTTCTTC. Its translation: CASSDFVAGDNNEQFF. This rearrangement joins TRBV6-1 to TRBJ2-1, with 7 positions matching TRBD2. Germline V CDR1 and CDR2: MNHNS, SASEGT. V lost 3 bases and J lost 5; bases outside the gene matches: 10. The CDR3 is 16 residues long.

In its sample, this clone was seen a few times. V and J are TRBV29-1 and TRBJ2-4, with 9 bases lining up with TRBD1. The germline CDR1 and CDR2 sequences are SQVTM and ANQGSEA. V dropped 3 bases and J dropped 11; count of bases not matched to a gene: 2. This CDR3 has 11 residues. The CDR3, as DNA: TGCAGCGTTGAGGGACAGGGCGTTCAGTACTTC. It specifies CSVEGQGVQYF.

V usage is TRBV18 and J usage is TRBJ2-5, with 8 bases aligning to TRBD2. Germline CDR1 KGHSH, CDR2 LQKENI. V lost 5 bases, J lost 1 base, and 6 bases stayed unmatched. The CDR3 totals 15 residues. The CDR3 reads CASSISGDRQETQYF. CDR3 bases: TGTGCCAGCTCAATTAGCGGGGACCGCCAAGAGACCCAGTACTTC.